These 4 T cell receptor beta chains came from one sample sequenced in a study of T cell responses to AZD1222 COVID-19 vaccine. The protocol was immunoSEQ multiplex PCR, while the TCRdb copy is restricted to in-frame clones and leaves out a portion. Of roughly 80,000 clones listed, approximately 87% are singletons. The input for sequencing was peripheral blood, taken 28 days after the second AZD1222 dose. These receptors all come from an adult who received the AZD1222 COVID-19 vaccine.

A note on this clone: This sample also contains other DNA sequences that code for the same CDR3. The chain uses TRBV19 and TRBJ1-5, with D uncertain. The ends were cut back, 3 bases at V and 2 bases at J, with 11 bases in the middle. Germline CDR1 is LNHDA and CDR2 is SQIVND (reference sequence). The CDR3 contains 15 residues. CDR3: CASSIERDGNQPQHF. The CDR3, as DNA: TGTGCCAGTAGTATTGAGAGAGATGGCAATCAGCCCCAGCATTTT.

The J gene is TRBJ1-1, the V gene TRBV5-6, with D possibly matching TRBD1 (5 bases). The CDR3 is 14 amino acids. The V gene lost 3 bases and the J gene lost 0 bases, with 9 bases spanning the gap. The germline gives CDR1 SGHDT, CDR2 YYEEEE. The CDR3 bases are TGTGCCAGCAGCTCAGGGACGCTGAACACTGAAGCTTTCTTT. This codes for CASSSGTLNTEAFF.

The rearrangement links TRBV6-2 or TRBV6-3 to TRBJ2-3; 12 bases are shared with TRBD2. Trimming at V came to 2 bases and at J to 0 bases, leaving 6 bases not matched to a gene. Germline V gives CDR1 MNHEY, CDR2 SVGEGT. The CDR3 runs 18 residues. The CDR3 nucleotides are TGTGCCAGCAGTTACCCTGGACTAGCGGGGTTGAGCACAGATACGCAGTATTTT. Its translation is CASSYPGLAGLSTDTQYF.

V usage is TRBV19 and J usage is TRBJ2-7; D remains ambiguous. In germline, CDR1 is LNHDA, CDR2 SQIVND (reference sequence). The CDR3 contains 15 residues. Trimming cost V 8 bases and J 2 bases, with 19 bases left between them. The CDR3 DNA sequence: TGTGCCAGTTCCTACAGCTGGACGGATGCCTACGAGCAGTACTTC. As protein: CASSYSWTDAYEQYF. Supplemented by reference TRBV19 and TRBJ2-7, the full variable domain reads DGGITQSPKYLFRKEGQNVTLSCEQNLNHDAMYWYRQDPGQGLRLIYYSQIVNDFQKGDIAEGYSVSREKKESFPLTVTSAQKNPTAFYLCASSYSWTDAYEQYFGPGTRLTVT.